This entry lists 32 T cell receptor beta chains sequenced from one sample in a study of blood T cell repertoires in COVID-19. Profiled with immunoSEQ multiplex PCR; TCRdb holds only in-frame clones, not every one. The table lists about 210,000 clones, roughly four fifths of them singletons. Sequences were obtained from peripheral blood. The receptors were gathered from a woman aged 45-60 years with active or convalescent COVID-19.

The chain has TRBV6-5 and TRBJ1-2; possibly TRBD1 for D (6 bases). This CDR3 has 12 residues. Looked up from germline, CDR1 is MNHEY and CDR2 is SVGAGI. With 6 bases removed from V and 5 bases from J, the gap between germline ends came to 10 bases. CDR3: CASSLQGYGYTF. Written as DNA, the CDR3 is TGTGCCAGCAGCTTACAGGGTTATGGCTACACCTTC.

The gene calls are TRBV6-5 and TRBJ1-3, with D possibly TRBD1 on 5 matching bases. The V gene lost 3 bases and the J gene lost 0 bases, with 9 bases spanning the gap. The CDR3 sequence is 15 residues long. Germline V lookup: CDR1 MNHEY, CDR2 SVGAGI. This chain's CDR3 is CASSYSGFSGNTIYF. CDR3 coding DNA: TGTGCCAGCAGTTATTCAGGGTTCTCTGGAAACACCATATATTTT.

The chain combines TRBV24-1 with TRBJ2-1; 7 bases are a match to TRBD1. With 0 bases clipped from V and 5 bases from J, the junction kept 6 bases outside the gene matches. Germline assignment: CDR1 KGHDR and CDR2 SFDVKD. This CDR3 spans 16 amino acids. The CDR3, as DNA: TGTGCCACCAGTGATTTGTCGCAACAGGGGAACAATGAGCAGTTCTTC. Protein: CATSDLSQQGNNEQFF.

The chain carries TRBV28 and TRBJ1-6, with TRBD1 matching 7 bases. Germline values: CDR1 MDHEN, CDR2 SYDVKM. CDR3 length equals 14 residues. Trimming cost V 10 bases and J 1 base; bases outside gene matches: 4. The chain's CDR3 is CATLQGSYNSPLHF. CDR3 sequence (DNA): TGTGCCACCCTACAGGGGTCCTATAATTCACCCCTCCACTTT.

CDR3 in DNA: TGCGCCAGCAGCCTATTCAACACCGGGGAGCTGTTTTTT. This codes for CASSLFNTGELFF. The chain has TRBV4-1 and TRBJ2-2, with unresolved D. CDR1 is MGHRA and CDR2 is YSYEKL in the germline V gene. The CDR3 length is 13 residues. The V and J ends lost 4 bases and 2 bases respectively, with 5 bases between them.

The chain combines TRBV7-2 with TRBJ2-1; a weak D match, TRBD1 (5 bases). The V gene lost 5 bases and the J gene lost 2 bases, with 13 bases spanning the gap. CDR1 and CDR2 (germline): SGHTA, FQGNSA. The CDR3 consists of 15 residues. The CDR3 reads CASSPGPGTYNEQFF. CDR3 coding DNA: TGTGCCAGCAGCCCAGGACCAGGGACCTACAATGAGCAGTTCTTC.

The chain has TRBV11-2 and TRBJ1-2; D possibly corresponds to TRBD1 (6 bases). This CDR3 has 13 residues. Germline V gene data show CDR1 as SGHAT and CDR2 as FQNNGV. Deletions cut 5 bases from V and 8 bases from J, with 15 bases between. This CDR3 is CASSPGDRRGYTF. The CDR3, as DNA: TGTGCCAGCAGCCCAGGGGACCGTCGCGGCTACACCTTC.

V gene TRBV6-5 combines with J gene TRBJ2-3; weak D call: TRBD2 (6 bases). Trimming took off 0 bases at V and 0 bases at J, with 10 bases between the two ends. The germline V gene encodes CDR1 MNHEY and CDR2 SVGAGI. CDR3 length equals 16 residues. CDR3 nucleotides: TGTGCCAGCAGTTACTCAGCCGGGACTAGCACAGATACGCAGTATTTT. This encodes CASSYSAGTSTDTQYF.

J is TRBJ2-3 and V is TRBV5-1; D is unclear. CDR1 SGHRS and CDR2 YFSETQ come from the germline V gene. V lost 0 bases, J lost 0 bases, and 11 bases lay in between. The CDR3 extends over 16 amino acids. The CDR3 DNA follows: TGCGCCAGCAGCTTGGGCGAATCTCCTAGCACAGATACGCAGTATTTT. As protein: CASSLGESPSTDTQYF.

This clone has a single count. This chain joins TRBV28 and TRBJ2-7; TRBD2 agrees at 12 bases. CDR1 and CDR2 (germline): MDHEN, SYDVKM. This CDR3 has 15 residues. Trimming removed 10 bases from V and 4 bases from J; junction bases left unmatched: 11. Here the CDR3 reads CATTRGLAGPYEQYF. The CDR3 DNA sequence: TGTGCCACCACTAGGGGACTAGCGGGCCCATACGAGCAGTACTTC.

Only a few counts were recorded for this clone. The gene calls are TRBV9 and TRBJ2-5, with TRBD1 matching over 8 bases. The CDR3 contains 14 residues. Germline trimming cut 3 bases from V and 2 bases from J; bases unmatched to any gene: 3. CDR1 SGDLS and CDR2 YYNGEE come from the germline V gene. The CDR3 spells CASSAGTGQETQYF. CDR3 bases: TGTGCCAGCAGCGCCGGGACAGGACAAGAGACCCAGTACTTC.

The V call is TRBV2, the J call TRBJ2-1; D is possibly TRBD2 (6 bases). V shed 8 bases and J shed 9 bases, with 11 bases lying between them. The CDR3 covers 11 residues. CDR1 is SNHLY, CDR2 FYNNEI, per germline. In DNA, the CDR3 is TGTGCCAGCCGGGGGAGGACTGAGCAGTTCTTC. Residues: CASRGRTEQFF.

CDR3 protein: CATSRDSAGEVTGELFF. CDR3 nucleotide sequence: TGTGCCACCAGCAGAGATTCGGCGGGAGAGGTCACCGGGGAGCTGTTTTTT. V gene TRBV15 combines with J gene TRBJ2-2; 7 bases map to TRBD2. V trimming: 0 bases; J trimming: 4 bases; junction bases outside the gene matches: 8. Per the germline V gene, CDR1 is LNHNV and CDR2 is YYDKDF (reference sequence). This CDR3 is built from 17 residues.

The chain employs TRBV19 and TRBJ1-1; no clear D gene. The CDR3 extends over 13 amino acids. Germline assignment: CDR1 LNHDA and CDR2 SQIVND (reference sequence). V was clipped by 8 bases and J by 5 bases, with 15 bases between them. The DNA of the CDR3 is TGTGCCAGTCAGAGGAGGGCTGGGACTGAAGCTTTCTTT. Protein: CASQRRAGTEAFF.

The V and J genes are TRBV5-1 and TRBJ1-3; D perhaps matches TRBD1 (6 bases). Trimming cost V 3 bases and J 0 bases, with 7 bases left between them. This CDR3 is 14 amino acids long. From germline, CDR1 is SGHRS and CDR2 YFSETQ. The CDR3 DNA reads TGCGCCAGCAGCTGGACAGACTCTGGAAACACCATATATTTT. This gives the protein CASSWTDSGNTIYF. The full variable domain, its missing parts supplied by reference TRBV5-1 and TRBJ1-3, is KAGVTQTPRYLIKTRGQQVTLSCSPISGHRSVSWYQQTPGQGLQFLFEYFSETQRNKGNFPGRFSGRQFSNSRSEMNVSTLELGDSALYLCASSWTDSGNTIYFGEGSWLTVV.

The chain combines TRBV28 with TRBJ2-7; D is possibly TRBD1 (6 bases). The CDR3 totals 13 residues. Trimming left V 7 bases short and J 4 bases short, with 14 bases between. Germline V gene sequence: CDR1 MDHEN, CDR2 SYDVKM. The CDR3 spells CASTEGEVYEQYF. The CDR3 DNA follows: TGTGCCAGCACTGAGGGGGAAGTATACGAGCAGTACTTC.

The chain employs TRBV5-1 and TRBJ2-1; a weak D match, TRBD1 (5 bases). The CDR3 spans 15 residues. V was cut by 1 base and J by 6 bases, with 14 bases left in between. Germline CDR1 SGHRS, CDR2 YFSETQ. This chain's CDR3 is CASSLRQGLGNEQFF. CDR3 DNA: TGCGCCAGCAGCTTGAGGCAGGGCCTCGGCAATGAGCAGTTCTTC.

This chain uses TRBV18 with TRBJ2-1; 14 positions agree with TRBD2. Germline V gene lookup returns CDR1 KGHSH and CDR2 LQKENI. The J segment lost 9 bases and the V segment lost 4 bases, leaving 5 bases of the junction unmatched. CDR3 length: 15 amino acids. CDR3 nucleotide sequence: TGTGCCAGCTCACAAGGGACTAGCGGGAGCGGTGAGCAGTTCTTC. It yields the protein CASSQGTSGSGEQFF.

The V and J genes are TRBV4-1 and TRBJ2-1; tentatively, D is TRBD2 (5 bases). V was shortened by 2 bases and J by 9 bases, with 20 bases between the two germline ends. CDR1 and CDR2 (germline): MGHRA, YSYEKL. CDR3 size: 16 residues. CDR3 loop: CASSQPLSAGTSEQFF. For the CDR3, the DNA is TGCGCCAGCAGCCAACCTCTTAGCGCAGGTACAAGTGAGCAGTTCTTC.

This clone appeared a single time. The V call is TRBV3-1 (or the pseudogene TRBV3-2), the J call TRBJ2-4, with a possible D match to TRBD1 (5 bases). The CDR3 is made up of 14 amino acids. The germline CDR1 and CDR2 sequences are LGHDT and YNNKEL (reference sequence). V lost 2 bases and J lost 9, with 14 bases in between. The CDR3 loop reads CASSQWGQGGIQYF. In nucleotides, the CDR3 is TGTGCCAGCAGCCAATGGGGTCAGGGCGGCATTCAGTACTTC.

This chain uses TRBV28 with TRBJ1-2; no clear D gene. The CDR3 spans 13 residues. Trimming took 4 bases from V and 4 from J, leaving 10 bases between them. Germline CDR1 reads MDHEN; CDR2 reads SYDVKM. The CDR3: CASSSTFPYGYTF. The CDR3 region has the DNA TGTGCCAGCAGTTCTACTTTTCCCTATGGCTACACCTTC.

This clone was picked up one time. The chain uses TRBV28 and TRBJ2-6, with a possible D match to TRBD1 (6 bases). CDR1 MDHEN and CDR2 SYDVKM come from the germline V gene. V gave up 4 bases and J gave up 4 bases, with 17 bases separating them. This CDR3 region has 17 residues. The CDR3 nucleotides are TGTGCCAGCAGTTCCAGGGGTCGCCCGGGGGGGGCCAACGTCCTGACTTTC. Translation: CASSSRGRPGGANVLTF.

The chain has TRBV7-8 and TRBJ1-5; D is ambiguous. The CDR3 consists of 14 residues. V dropped 8 bases and J dropped 7 bases, with 18 bases sitting between them. Per the germline V gene, CDR1 is SGHVS and CDR2 is FQNEAQ. The CDR3 DNA follows: TGTGCCAGCTCTAGAGAAAGTGGAAGACAGCCCCAGCATTTT. Its translation is CASSRESGRQPQHF.

This clone was detected only once. V and J are TRBV6-5 and TRBJ1-2; 9 nucleotides line up with TRBD1. V gave up 9 bases and J gave up 2 bases; unmatched junction bases: 4. The CDR3 has 13 amino acids. Germline V gene sequence: CDR1 MNHEY, CDR2 SVGAGI. The CDR3 nucleotides read TGTGCCAGTCGGACAGGGGCCAACTATGGCTACACCTTC. It encodes CASRTGANYGYTF.

The J gene is TRBJ1-2, the V gene TRBV6-5; 10 nucleotides match TRBD1. There are 14 residues in the CDR3. Germline-derived CDR1 and CDR2 are MNHEY and SVGAGI. Trimming took 6 bases from V and 2 from J; bases not matched to a gene: 3. The CDR3, as DNA: TGTGCCAGCAGGTGGGACAGGGGAAACTATGGCTACACCTTC. Its translation: CASRWDRGNYGYTF.

The chain carries TRBV11-2 and TRBJ1-2; unclear D gene. Germline CDR1 is SGHAT and CDR2 is FQNNGV. Trimming left V 1 base short and J 8 bases short, with 11 bases between. This CDR3 comprises 13 residues. The CDR3 region has the DNA TGTGCCAGCAGCTTAGTGCCTGAGGAAGGCTACACCTTC. As protein: CASSLVPEEGYTF.

This clone was seen only a few times. This sequence joins TRBV7-6 and TRBJ2-2; D might be TRBD1 (7 bases). This CDR3 is 15 amino acids long. Trimming took off 5 bases at V and 7 bases at J, with 17 bases between the two ends. The germline gives CDR1 SGHVS, CDR2 FNYEAQ. The CDR3 nucleotides read TGTGCCAGCAGCACGGACAGGAGGGTCAACGGGGAGCTGTTTTTT. Its protein product is CASSTDRRVNGELFF.

This clone came up a few times. J is TRBJ2-6 and V is TRBV9; 8 positions match TRBD1. The V gene end was trimmed by 3 bases and the J gene end by 0 bases; junction bases not matched to a gene: 8. The germline gives CDR1 SGDLS, CDR2 YYNGEE. This CDR3 spans 18 amino acids. CDR3 bases: TGTGCCAGCAGCGCCAGGGACAGGACAGACTCTGGGGCCAACGTCCTGACTTTC. This codes for CASSARDRTDSGANVLTF.

This clone was seen once. The chain carries TRBV11-2 and TRBJ1-2; D ambiguous. This CDR3 is 15 amino acids long. Germline loops: CDR1 SGHAT, CDR2 FQNNGV. V was trimmed by 5 bases and J by 1 base, leaving 14 bases between them. CDR3 DNA sequence: TGTGCCAGCAGCCCCGGACTGTCGCTTAACTATGGCTACACCTTC. Translating gives CASSPGLSLNYGYTF.

The CDR3 here is CASSFLTDNQPQHF. CDR3 coding DNA: TGTGCCAGCAGTTTCTTGACAGATAATCAGCCCCAGCATTTT. The V gene is TRBV28, the J gene TRBJ1-5; D might be TRBD1 (5 bases). The germline V and J ends were trimmed by 3 bases and 4 bases, with 10 bases remaining between them. Germline V gene sequence: CDR1 MDHEN, CDR2 SYDVKM. This CDR3 spans 14 amino acids.

The chain links TRBV6-5 to TRBJ1-6, with 9 nucleotides matching TRBD1. CDR1 and CDR2 (germline): MNHEY, SVGAGI. The CDR3 has 13 residues. Trimming removed 6 bases from V and 10 bases from J; junction bases left unmatched: 4. The CDR3 loop is CASSPGTGSPLHF. Written as DNA, the CDR3 is TGTGCCAGCAGCCCCGGGACAGGGTCACCCCTCCACTTT.

The V gene is TRBV15, the J gene TRBJ2-5; D not resolved. Trimming shortened V by 0 bases and J by 4 bases, and 6 bases separated the two germline ends. The CDR3 totals 13 residues. Germline V gene data show CDR1 as LNHNV and CDR2 as YYDKDF (reference sequence). CDR3 protein: CATSRDGRETQYF. The CDR3 region has the DNA TGTGCCACCAGCAGAGATGGCCGAGAGACCCAGTACTTC.